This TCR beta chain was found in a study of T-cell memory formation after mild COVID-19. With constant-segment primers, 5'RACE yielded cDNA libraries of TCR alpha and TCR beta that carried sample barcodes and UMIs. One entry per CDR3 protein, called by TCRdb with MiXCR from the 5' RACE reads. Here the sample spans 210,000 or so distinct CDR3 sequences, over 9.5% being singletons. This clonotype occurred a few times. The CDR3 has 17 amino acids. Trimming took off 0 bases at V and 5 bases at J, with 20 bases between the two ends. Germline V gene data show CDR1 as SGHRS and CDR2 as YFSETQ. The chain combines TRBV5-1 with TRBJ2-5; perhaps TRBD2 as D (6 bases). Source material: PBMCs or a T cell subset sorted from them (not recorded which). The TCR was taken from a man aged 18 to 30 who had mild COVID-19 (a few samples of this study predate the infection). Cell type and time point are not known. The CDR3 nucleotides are TGCGCCAGCAGCTTGGAGGGGACTTCCCGGCCGGGGGAGACCCAGTACTTC. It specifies CASSLEGTSRPGETQYF.